These 21 T cell receptor beta chains originate from one sample sequenced in a study of radiotherapy plus CTLA-4 blockade in lung cancer. Some clones are missing from TCRdb's copy, which holds only in-frame ones; the method was immunoSEQ multiplex PCR. Of more than 90,000 clones detected, 88% appear once; the ten largest clones hold about 5.3%. This specimen was peripheral blood, taken from a patient treated with radiotherapy plus ipilimumab. These receptors originate from a human donor with non-small cell lung cancer that progressed on radiotherapy plus ipilimumab.

The chain recombines TRBV19 with TRBJ1-4; the D gene is possibly TRBD1 (5 bases). The ends were cut back, 6 bases at V and 13 bases at J, with 12 bases in the middle. The CDR3 runs 11 residues. Germline V gene sequence: CDR1 LNHDA, CDR2 SQIVND (reference sequence). CDR3 DNA: TGTGCCAGTAGCGGGGGGACTAGACTGTTTTTT. Translated, it gives CASSGGTRLFF.

The rearrangement uses TRBV6-5 and TRBJ2-7; D gene ambiguous. Trimming removed 5 bases at V and 4 bases at J, with 15 bases between. The CDR3 has 14 amino acids. Germline V gives CDR1 MNHEY, CDR2 SVGAGI. The CDR3: CASSERARPYEQYF. In nucleotides, the CDR3 is TGTGCCAGCAGTGAAAGGGCCCGGCCATACGAGCAGTACTTC.

The chain uses TRBV10-3 and TRBJ2-1; 11 bases fit TRBD2. CDR3 length: 16 residues. Germline CDR1 reads ENHRY; CDR2 reads SYGVKD. V lost 0 bases to trimming and J lost 6 bases; unmatched junction nucleotides: 4. CDR3 coding DNA: TGTGCCATCAGTGAGTCGCGACTAGCGGGGATCAATGAGCAGTTCTTC. Translation gives CAISESRLAGINEQFF.

At least ten counts were recorded for this clone. The gene calls are TRBV6-1 and TRBJ1-5, with 7 bases fitting TRBD1. In germline, CDR1 is MNHNS, CDR2 SASEGT. This CDR3 is 13 amino acids long. Trimming at V came to 6 bases and at J to 6 bases, leaving 5 bases not matched to a gene. The CDR3 protein is CASRLTGFQPQHF. The CDR3 DNA reads as TGTGCCAGCAGACTGACAGGGTTTCAGCCCCAGCATTTT.

The V gene is TRBV5-1, the J gene TRBJ2-3; 13 bases match TRBD2. From germline, CDR1 is SGHRS and CDR2 YFSETQ. The CDR3 spans 15 residues. Trimming removed 6 bases from V and 4 bases from J; junction bases left unmatched: 5. CDR3 in amino acids: CASTPLAGGSDTQYF. The CDR3 DNA sequence: TGCGCCAGCACCCCACTAGCGGGAGGGTCAGATACGCAGTATTTT.

In this sample, this clone turned up once. The rearrangement uses TRBV2 and TRBJ2-1; 15 bases line up with TRBD2. CDR1 is SNHLY, CDR2 FYNNEI, per germline. The CDR3 loop spans 18 amino acids. J lost 6 bases, V lost 7 bases, and 13 bases had no gene match. The DNA for the CDR3 is TGTGCCAGCAAGGCGGGACTAGCGGGAGGTGGGGGTGGCAATGAGCAGTTCTTC. Protein sequence: CASKAGLAGGGGGNEQFF. Looking up the rest from reference TRBV2 and TRBJ2-1 gives the full variable domain: EPEVTQTPSHQVTQMGQEVILRCVPISNHLYFYWYRQILGQKVEFLVSFYNNEISEKSEIFDDQFSVERPDGSNFTLKIRSTKLEDSAMYFCASKAGLAGGGGGNEQFFGPGTRLTVL.

The V gene is TRBV6-1, the J gene TRBJ1-2; D unclear. CDR1 is MNHNS, CDR2 SASEGT, per germline. The CDR3 spans 14 residues. The germline V and J ends were trimmed by 6 bases and 7 bases, with 18 bases remaining between them. Here the CDR3 DNA reads TGTGCCAGCAGGACCTTTGGGCTGAGGCCTGGCTACACCTTC. Protein product: CASRTFGLRPGYTF.

The rearrangement joins TRBV5-6 to TRBJ1-2; D remains unclear. The V and J ends lost 2 bases and 8 bases respectively, with 13 bases between them. Germline lookup yields CDR1 SGHDT and CDR2 YYEEEE. The length of the CDR3 is 13 residues. DNA of the CDR3: TGTGCCAGCAGCTTTCGGACGGGGAGAGGCTACACCTTC. Translating it yields CASSFRTGRGYTF.

The gene calls are TRBV5-1 and TRBJ1-1, with D unresolved. This CDR3 has 16 residues. With 3 bases removed from V and 4 bases from J, the gap between germline ends came to 19 bases. Germline CDR1 SGHRS, CDR2 YFSETQ. CDR3 in DNA: TGCGCCAGCAGCTCAAACCCAACAGCGGTTGGCACTGAAGCTTTCTTT. It codes for CASSSNPTAVGTEAFF.

The chain employs TRBV27 and TRBJ2-1; 11 bases map to TRBD2. J gave up 2 bases and V 6 bases, and 3 bases lay outside the gene matches. The germline V gene has CDR1 MNHEY and CDR2 SMNVEV (reference sequence). The CDR3 has 15 amino acids. CDR3 DNA: TGTGCCAGCAGCACTAGCGGGAGCCCCTACAATGAGCAGTTCTTC. Translated, it gives CASSTSGSPYNEQFF.

The V gene is TRBV29-1, the J gene TRBJ2-3; D is unresolved. V gave up 6 bases and J gave up 2 bases, with 9 bases separating them. From germline, CDR1 is SQVTM and CDR2 ANQGSEA. The CDR3 contains 12 residues. The CDR3 DNA reads as TGCAGCGTCCGTGCTACCACAGATACGCAGTATTTT. Protein product: CSVRATTDTQYF.

This rearrangement joins TRBV5-8 to TRBJ1-1; TRBD1 is a possible D gene (5 bases). With 2 bases removed from V and 6 bases from J, the gap between germline ends came to 14 bases. This CDR3 comprises 14 residues. The V gene's germline CDR1 is SGHTS and CDR2 YDEGEE. The CDR3 spells CASSFWGGIAEAFF. The CDR3 DNA reads as TGTGCCAGCAGCTTTTGGGGGGGGATCGCTGAAGCTTTCTTT.

The chain recombines TRBV11-2 with TRBJ1-2; possibly TRBD1 for D (5 bases). Per the germline V gene, CDR1 is SGHAT and CDR2 is FQNNGV. V lost 5 bases, J lost 5 bases, and 18 bases lay in between. The CDR3 sequence is 15 residues long. The CDR3 region is CASSRISGTAYGYTF. The CDR3 coding sequence is TGTGCCAGCAGCCGGATCTCGGGGACGGCTTATGGCTACACCTTC.

The chain is built from TRBV11-2 and TRBJ2-1, with 11 bases identical to TRBD1. J was trimmed by 6 bases and V by 3 bases; bases with no gene match: 1. The germline gives CDR1 SGHAT, CDR2 FQNNGV. The CDR3 runs 14 residues. For the CDR3, the DNA is TGTGCCAGCAGCTTCGGGACAGGGGGCAATGAGCAGTTCTTC. Translation: CASSFGTGGNEQFF.

V gene TRBV10-1 combines with J gene TRBJ2-3; a possible D gene is TRBD2 (5 bases). The CDR3 covers 15 residues. Germline CDR1 reads WNHNN; CDR2 reads SYGVQD (reference sequence). V gave up 5 bases and J gave up 0 bases, with 12 bases separating them. The CDR3 DNA follows: TGCGCCAGCAGTCAAGCGGTCCCTAGCACAGATACGCAGTATTTT. Its translation: CASSQAVPSTDTQYF.

The gene calls are TRBV25-1 and TRBJ2-1; TRBD2 matches 8 bases. Per the germline V gene, CDR1 is MGHDK and CDR2 is SYGVNS. The V segment lost 5 bases and the J segment 2 bases; nucleotides outside the gene matches: 2. The length of the CDR3 is 14 residues. The CDR3 sequence is CASSSGSPYNEQFF. Here the CDR3 DNA reads TGTGCCAGCAGTAGCGGGAGTCCCTACAATGAGCAGTTCTTC.

A few counts support this clone. J is TRBJ2-1 and V is TRBV27, with 7 bases lining up with TRBD2. V gave up 11 bases and J gave up 1 base; unmatched junction bases: 14. The CDR3 covers 16 residues. Germline loops: CDR1 MNHEY, CDR2 SMNVEV (reference sequence). CDR3 in DNA: TGTGCCCAACGGGGGGAGGGCAAACCTTCCTACAATGAGCAGTTCTTC. This sequence encodes CAQRGEGKPSYNEQFF.

The chain joins TRBV16 to TRBJ2-2; no firm D call. Trimming stripped 6 bases from V and 5 bases from J, with 4 bases between. In germline, CDR1 is KGHSY, CDR2 FQNENV. CDR3 size: 11 residues. DNA for the CDR3: TGTGCCAGCAGTAGGACCGGGGAGCTGTTTTTT. This encodes CASSRTGELFF.

The chain uses TRBV5-4 and TRBJ1-1; the D is unclear. Trimming pared 4 bases from V and 3 bases from J, leaving 19 bases between. Germline V gives CDR1 SGHNT, CDR2 YYREEE (reference sequence). This CDR3 is built from 16 residues. CDR3 nucleotide sequence: TGTGCCAGCAGCCGAAAGTTTGATATAAGGGACACTGAAGCTTTCTTT. This translates into CASSRKFDIRDTEAFF.

The rearrangement uses TRBV5-5 and TRBJ2-1; D unclear. With 2 bases removed from V and 0 bases from J, the gap between germline ends came to 9 bases. Germline V lookup: CDR1 SGHKS, CDR2 YYEKEE (reference sequence). The CDR3 totals 15 residues. CDR3 region: CASSLGSSSYNEQFF. The CDR3 nucleotides read TGTGCCAGCAGCTTAGGCTCGAGCTCCTACAATGAGCAGTTCTTC.

This clone occurred once. V is TRBV11-3 and J is TRBJ2-7; D ambiguous. Trimming shortened V by 4 bases and J by 6 bases, and 16 bases separated the two germline ends. CDR3 size: 14 residues. The germline V gene has CDR1 SGHNT and CDR2 YENEEA. As DNA, the CDR3 is TGTGCCAGCAGCTCTGGCCCAACCTCATCCGAGCAGTACTTC. It is translated as CASSSGPTSSEQYF.